What follows is one TCR beta chain and its context. Its antigen remains unidentified. This specimen belongs to a study of CD8 T cells in ankylosing spondylitis. Study-level points and caveats: Ankylosing spondylitis blood seemed to carry a telltale TCR beta motif made of several highly homologous variants. Disease-linked clones reportedly concentrated significantly in matched ankylosing spondylitis synovial fluid.

The CDR3 sequence is 15 residues long. Germline-derived CDR1 and CDR2 are SGDLS and YYNGEE. V lost 0 bases, J lost 2 bases, and 8 bases lay in between. Quantitative barcoded 5'-RACE was used to prepare TCR beta libraries. TCRdb reanalysed the 5' RACE reads using MiXCR and keeps one entry per CDR3 protein. Of hundreds of thousands of distinct CDR3 sequences in the sample, approximately 26% were seen once. Sequencing was carried out using blood, either unsorted or a sorted T cell fraction (not recorded which). This chain joins TRBV9 and TRBJ2-2; D possibly corresponds to TRBD2 (5 bases). The clonotype was recovered from a male donor with ankylosing spondylitis. Written as DNA, the CDR3 is TGTGCCAGCAGCGTAGGAGGGTTTAACACCGGGGAGCTGTTTTTT. This translates into CASSVGGFNTGELFF.